The rows below give T cell receptor beta chains drawn from one sample of a study of T-cell memory formation after mild COVID-19. MiXCR, run by TCRdb on the 5' RACE reads, gives a single entry per CDR3 protein. Among around 400,000 distinct CDR3 sequences, less than 25% were seen once, and the ten largest hold 8.5% to 10%. Sequenced material: PBMCs or a T cell subset sorted from them (not recorded which). The receptor set was obtained from an adult woman who had mild COVID-19 (a few samples of this study predate the infection). Cell type and time point are not known. Each CDR3 is given with its conserved first and last residue. Each record gives: clone size, D gene, J gene, V gene, CDR3 protein, CDR3 DNA. D genes are given only for firm matches. For some rows the clone size is stated as once, few or many, or as a class when expanded; others skip it.

NA,NA,TRBJ2-2,TRBV7-9,CASSLNIGPAGELFF,TGTGCCAGCAGTCTAAACATCGGACCGGCCGGGGAGCTGTTTTTT
few,NA,TRBJ2-1,TRBV2,CASRGLGLEQFF,TGTGCCAGCAGGGGACTGGGTCTTGAGCAGTTCTTC
once,NA,TRBJ2-7,TRBV5-4,CASSLQSSHYEQYF,TGTGCCAGCAGCTTGCAGTCTAGTCACTACGAGCAGTACTTC
NA,NA,TRBJ2-7,TRBV5-1,CASSLLSLAPYEQYF,TGCGCCAGCAGCCTCCTCTCCCTAGCCCCCTACGAGCAGTACTTC
NA,NA,TRBJ2-1,TRBV5-4,CASSLSSYSEQFF,TGTGCCAGCAGCTTGTCTAGTTATAGTGAGCAGTTCTTC
NA,NA,TRBJ2-6,TRBV4-3,CASSQDSGPPWGDGANVLTF,TGCGCCAGCAGCCAAGATTCGGGGCCCCCGTGGGGGGATGGGGCCAACGTCCTGACTTTC
NA,TRBD2,TRBJ2-3,TRBV20-1,CSARTSGRPDTQYF,TGCAGTGCTAGGACTAGCGGGAGACCAGATACGCAGTATTTT
NA,TRBD1,TRBJ2-7,TRBV27,CASSFKGQGFSYEQYF,TGTGCCAGCAGTTTTAAGGGACAGGGTTTCTCCTACGAGCAGTACTTC
few,NA,TRBJ1-1,TRBV5-6,CASSLYRRPVNTEAFF,TGTGCCAGCAGCTTGTACAGGAGACCGGTGAACACTGAAGCTTTCTTT
few,NA,TRBJ2-1,TRBV12-3/TRBV12-4,CASSSSTYNEQFF,TGTGCCAGCAGTTCCTCGACCTACAATGAGCAGTTCTTC
NA,NA,TRBJ2-1,TRBV7-3,CASSLTPTSFSEQFF,TGTGCCAGCAGCTTAACCCCGACTAGTTTCAGTGAGCAGTTCTTC
NA,NA,TRBJ2-3,TRBV24-1,CATSDSAPHTQYF,TGTGCCACCAGTGATTCCGCCCCTCATACGCAGTATTTT
many,TRBD2,TRBJ2-4,TRBV30,CAWSPSGLAALNIQYF,TGTGCCTGGAGTCCCTCGGGACTAGCTGCCCTAAACATTCAGTACTTC
few,NA,TRBJ2-7,TRBV6-6,CASSNLPGEQYF,TGTGCCAGCAGTAACCTGCCGGGGGAGCAGTACTTC
few,NA,TRBJ2-7,TRBV7-6,CASSFVGASHYEQYF,TGTGCCAGCAGCTTTGTTGGTGCCAGTCACTACGAGCAGTACTTC
many,NA,TRBJ2-4,TRBV3-1,CASSQWYGERLAKNIQYF,TGTGCCAGCAGCCAGTGGTACGGGGAGCGTTTAGCCAAAAACATTCAGTACTTC
NA,TRBD1,TRBJ2-3,TRBV24-1,CATSDPGTGGTDTQYF,TGTGCCACCAGTGATCCCGGGACAGGGGGAACAGATACGCAGTATTTT
NA,NA,TRBJ1-1,TRBV5-5,CASSGTPGSNPSRAFF,TGTGCCAGCAGCGGAACCCCCGGGAGCAACCCATCGCGGGCTTTCTTT
NA,TRBD1,TRBJ2-2,TRBV24-1,CATSDSGQGATGELFF,TGTGCCACCAGTGATTCCGGACAGGGGGCCACCGGGGAGCTGTTTTTT
few,NA,TRBJ2-3,TRBV11-2,CASGPRQAYTDTQYF,TGTGCCAGCGGACCGCGACAGGCTTACACAGATACGCAGTATTTT
many,NA,TRBJ2-2,TRBV5-6,CASSPFGRTGELFF,TGTGCCAGCAGCCCCTTTGGGAGGACCGGGGAGCTGTTTTTT
NA,NA,TRBJ2-7,TRBV7-2,CASSSSLGSSYEQYF,TGTGCCAGCAGCTCCTCGTTGGGGAGCTCCTACGAGCAGTACTTC
few,TRBD1,TRBJ1-1,TRBV5-6,CASSRDRGRPGTEAFF,TGTGCCAGCAGCCGGGACAGGGGGCGTCCGGGCACTGAAGCTTTCTTT
few,NA,TRBJ2-2,TRBV27,CASSSWAGELFF,TGTGCCAGCAGTTCTTGGGCCGGGGAGCTGTTTTTT
NA,TRBD1,TRBJ1-2,TRBV30,CAWSAPGGNADGYTF,TGTGCCTGGAGTGCGCCAGGGGGTAATGCTGATGGCTACACCTTC
few,NA,TRBJ2-2,TRBV14,CASSQDVFSGELFF,TGTGCCAGCAGCCAAGACGTTTTTTCCGGGGAGCTGTTTTTT
few,TRBD1,TRBJ2-1,TRBV5-1,CASSLQGAGDEQFF,TGCGCCAGCAGCTTGCAGGGGGCTGGGGATGAGCAGTTCTTC
few,TRBD1,TRBJ2-7,TRBV5-1,CASSLHKGQGNYEQYF,TGCGCCAGCAGCTTGCATAAGGGACAGGGGAACTACGAGCAGTACTTC
NA,NA,TRBJ2-7,TRBV29-1,CSVEADQPSSYEQYF,TGCAGCGTTGAAGCAGATCAGCCAAGCTCCTACGAGCAGTACTTC
few,TRBD2,TRBJ2-3,TRBV30,CAWSRLAGVTDTQYF,TGTGCCTGGAGTCGACTAGCGGGGGTCACAGATACGCAGTATTTT
few,NA,TRBJ2-6,TRBV24-1,CATSDHLSGANVLTF,TGTGCCACCAGTGATCACCTCTCTGGGGCCAACGTCCTGACTTTC
few,TRBD1,TRBJ1-1,TRBV10-3,CAISGQGAGTEAFF,TGTGCCATCAGCGGACAGGGGGCCGGGACTGAAGCTTTCTTT
NA,NA,TRBJ2-2,TRBV4-1,CASSPRGLTDTGELFF,TGCGCCAGCAGCCCGCGGGGGCTAACAGACACCGGGGAGCTGTTTTTT
NA,NA,TRBJ1-5,TRBV24-1,CATSDPTRADNQPQHF,TGTGCCACCAGTGACCCGACTCGGGCAGACAATCAGCCCCAGCATTTT
few,TRBD1,TRBJ2-3,TRBV7-2,CASSRQGAFTDTQYF,TGTGCCAGCAGTCGACAGGGGGCTTTCACAGATACGCAGTATTTT
few,NA,TRBJ1-5,TRBV10-3,CAISESASANQPQHF,TGTGCCATCAGTGAGTCGGCGTCAGCTAATCAGCCCCAGCATTTT
NA,NA,TRBJ1-1,TRBV2,CASRGRDIMNTEAFF,TGTGCCAGCAGAGGCAGGGATATCATGAACACTGAAGCTTTCTTT
few,TRBD1,TRBJ2-1,TRBV24-1,CATSESGQGDEQFF,TGTGCCACCAGTGAGTCAGGACAGGGCGATGAGCAGTTCTTC
NA,NA,TRBJ2-1,TRBV7-6,CASSLGYVNEQFF,TGTGCCAGCAGCTTAGGTTACGTCAATGAGCAGTTCTTC
few,TRBD1,TRBJ2-5,TRBV7-8,CASSLAGTGETQYF,TGTGCCAGCAGCTTAGCGGGGACAGGGGAGACCCAGTACTTC
few,NA,TRBJ2-1,TRBV5-1,CASALGDPSWDEQFF,TGCGCCAGCGCCCTCGGGGACCCCTCCTGGGATGAGCAGTTCTTC
few,TRBD2,TRBJ2-3,TRBV7-2,CASSRGRMGTDTQYF,TGTGCCAGCAGCCGCGGGAGGATGGGCACAGATACGCAGTATTTT
NA,NA,TRBJ2-5,TRBV4-3,CASSQESGPGWTQYF,TGCGCCAGCAGCCAAGAGAGCGGTCCAGGGTGGACCCAGTACTTC
few,NA,TRBJ2-2,TRBV12-3/TRBV12-4,CASSQGGAGELFF,TGTGCCAGCAGCCAAGGGGGGGCCGGGGAGCTGTTTTTT
NA,NA,TRBJ2-6,TRBV7-2,CASSLAGSISGANVLTF,TGTGCCAGCAGCTTAGCCGGATCAATCTCTGGGGCCAACGTCCTGACTTTC
NA,NA,TRBJ2-5,TRBV10-3,CAISTDNRIGETQYF,TGTGCCATCAGTACCGATAACAGGATTGGAGAGACCCAGTACTTC
NA,NA,TRBJ1-1,TRBV7-3,CASSPSGGNTEAFF,TGTGCCAGCAGCCCGTCAGGAGGGAACACTGAAGCTTTCTTT
NA,TRBD2,TRBJ2-1,TRBV29-1,CSVVGLAGTNEQFF,TGCAGCGTTGTCGGACTAGCGGGCACCAATGAGCAGTTCTTC
few,NA,TRBJ1-4,TRBV12-3/TRBV12-4,CASSLGQAEKLFF,TGTGCCAGCAGTTTAGGACAGGCAGAAAAACTGTTTTTT
few,TRBD1,TRBJ1-6,TRBV4-1,CASSQEDRGRSPLHF,TGCGCCAGCAGCCAGGAGGACAGGGGGCGATCACCCCTCCACTTT
NA,NA,TRBJ2-2,TRBV6-5,CASKSRRNTGELFF,TGTGCCAGCAAGAGCCGTCGGAACACCGGGGAGCTGTTTTTT
NA,NA,TRBJ1-1,TRBV4-1,CASSQDRGTRWGTEAFF,TGCGCCAGCAGCCAAGATCGAGGGACGAGGTGGGGCACTGAAGCTTTCTTT
few,TRBD1,TRBJ1-4,TRBV19,CASSIDRVGQKLFF,TGTGCCAGTAGTATCGACAGGGTCGGGCAAAAACTGTTTTTT